The 7 T cell receptor beta chains below all came from one sample that was sequenced in a study of T cell repertoires in cytomegalovirus infection. TCRdb independently ran MiXCR on the reads; one entry per CDR3 protein. The sample consists of about 830,000 distinct CDR3 sequences, 32% of them appearing once. For these TCRs, the target antigens are not known. Sequences were derived from cultured CD8+ T cells from PBMCs, sampled from culture after CMV antigen stimulation. These receptors all stem from a human donor in good health (CMV status not recorded). Some clones in this sample may be carry-over from other donors' samples.

With respect to this clonotype: Relative to the germline gene, one junction end is altered; a read error may explain this. The rearrangement links TRBV7-6 to TRBJ2-7, with TRBD2 matching 11 bases. The V gene's germline CDR1 is SGHVS and CDR2 FNYEAQ. The CDR3 totals 14 residues. CDR3 residues: CTSSRLAGPYEQYF. CDR3 nucleotides: TGTACCAGCAGCAGACTAGCGGGGCCCTACGAGCAGTACTTC.

This clonotype was seen only a few times. V usage is TRBV7-2 and J usage is TRBJ1-3; D might be TRBD1 (6 bases). Germline lookup yields CDR1 SGHTA and CDR2 FQGNSA. V was clipped by 5 bases and J by 1 base, with 9 bases between them. The CDR3 consists of 14 residues. CDR3 nucleotides: TGTGCCAGCAGCACTGGACAGTCTGGAAACACCATATATTTT. As protein: CASSTGQSGNTIYF.

The chain recombines TRBV7-8 with TRBJ1-1; maybe TRBD1 (6 bases). This CDR3 is built from 14 residues. Germline values: CDR1 SGHVS, CDR2 FQNEAQ. The V end lost 5 bases, the J end lost 5 bases, and 15 bases lay between the germline ends. This chain's CDR3 is CASSALAGATEAFF. In DNA, the CDR3 is TGTGCCAGCAGCGCGCTAGCGGGGGCGACTGAAGCTTTCTTT.

Turning to this clonotype: Since no conserved phenylalanine or tryptophan closes the CDR3, a read error is the likely cause. The J gene is TRBJ1-1, the V gene TRBV7-9; D perhaps matches TRBD1 (6 bases). CDR3 length: 16 residues. From germline, CDR1 is SEHNR and CDR2 FQNEAQ (reference sequence). With 6 bases removed from V and 3 bases from J, the gap between germline ends came to 20 bases. CDR3 region: CASSSTSQGQDTEAFS. The CDR3, as DNA: TGTGCCAGCAGTTCTACCTCCCAGGGGCAGGACACTGAAGCTTTCTCT.

This clonotype appeared a few times. The chain recombines TRBV6-2 or TRBV6-3 with TRBJ2-7; TRBD2 agrees at 10 bases. J was trimmed by 6 bases and V by 0 bases; bases with no gene match: 5. The CDR3 extends over 15 amino acids. Germline CDR1 and CDR2: MNHEY and SVGEGT. The CDR3 sequence: CASSYSASGGSEQYV. The CDR3 DNA is TGTGCCAGCAGTTACTCGGCTAGCGGGGGTTCCGAGCAGTACGTC.

This clonotype was seen more than once but under ten times. The chain joins TRBV7-9 to TRBJ1-1; maybe TRBD1 (5 bases). Germline lookup yields CDR1 SEHNR and CDR2 FQNEAQ (reference sequence). The CDR3 extends over 14 amino acids. Trimming removed 5 bases at V and 7 bases at J, with 17 bases between. CDR3 in amino acids: CASSDSWGGGEAFF. The CDR3 region has the DNA TGTGCCAGCAGCGACTCATGGGGCGGCGGTGAAGCTTTCTTT.

In DNA, the CDR3 is TGTGCCAGCAGCCAAGATTCCGCCGGGACAGGGGGCGTTGACGGGGAGCTGTTTTTT. This encodes CASSQDSAGTGGVDGELFF. This sequence joins TRBV3-1 and TRBJ2-2; 12 bases match TRBD1. The V gene end was trimmed by 0 bases and the J gene end by 7 bases; junction bases not matched to a gene: 12. This CDR3 has 19 amino acids. Germline V CDR1 and CDR2: LGHDT, YNNKEL (reference sequence).